Listed here are 22 T cell receptor beta chains from one sample, sequenced in a study of T cell changes during pregnancy in multiple sclerosis. TCRdb's table, derived via immunoSEQ multiplex PCR, lists solely in-frame clones and lacks some. The sample lists under 80,000 clones, around 90% occurring once. Sequences were derived from peripheral blood, sampled in the first trimester of pregnancy. Receptors were obtained from a female donor with multiple sclerosis, enrolled in a pregnancy study.

The CDR3 reads CASSGRGLTLEQFF. CDR3 sequence (DNA): TGTGCCAGCAGCGGACGGGGTTTGACCCTTGAGCAGTTCTTC. The J gene is TRBJ2-1, the V gene TRBV5-4; tentatively, D is TRBD2 (5 bases). The V end was cut by 4 bases, the J end by 9 bases, with 17 bases between. CDR3 size: 14 residues. CDR1 SGHNT and CDR2 YYREEE come from the germline V gene (reference sequence).

The chain joins TRBV4-3 to TRBJ2-7, with 14 bases lining up with TRBD2. The germline CDR1 and CDR2 sequences are LGHNA and YSLEER. The junction had 2 bases not matched to a gene; V was cut back by 4 bases and J by 0 bases. This CDR3 is 16 amino acids long. The CDR3 spells CASSPGTSGSSYEQYF. The CDR3 DNA is TGCGCCAGCAGCCCAGGGACTAGCGGGAGCTCCTACGAGCAGTACTTC.

Only a few counts were recorded for this clone. For the CDR3, the DNA is TGTGCCAGCAGCGCCCGACAGGGTCGGGGCGCAGAGACCCAGTACTTC. Residues: CASSARQGRGAETQYF. The chain links TRBV7-6 to TRBJ2-5; 7 bases fit TRBD1. This CDR3 spans 16 amino acids. Germline-derived CDR1 and CDR2 are SGHVS and FNYEAQ. Trimming removed 5 bases from V and 4 bases from J; junction bases left unmatched: 13.

V and J are TRBV28 and TRBJ1-2; D call uncertain. The length of the CDR3 is 12 residues. Between the trimmed V and J ends, which lost 2 bases and 6 bases, there was a span of 7 bases. Germline CDR1 MDHEN, CDR2 SYDVKM. CDR3 coding DNA: TGTGCCAGCAGTTTAGGAGGGAATGGCTACACCTTC. This codes for CASSLGGNGYTF.

This clone was found once. The V call is TRBV5-5, the J call TRBJ2-1; maybe TRBD2 (6 bases). Germline-derived CDR1 and CDR2 are SGHKS and YYEKEE (reference sequence). The CDR3 is 15 amino acids. V lost 2 bases to trimming and J lost 2 bases, with 11 bases between them. This CDR3 is CASSFMEGPYNEQFF. CDR3 in DNA: TGTGCCAGCAGCTTCATGGAGGGGCCCTACAATGAGCAGTTCTTC.

J is TRBJ2-7 and V is TRBV4-2; 12 bases are shared with TRBD2. CDR3 size: 17 residues. V lost 1 base and J lost 0; bases outside the gene matches: 4. CDR1 is LGHNA, CDR2 YNFKEQ, per germline. In DNA, the CDR3 is TGTGCCAGCAGCCAAGCTCTAGCGGGAGGGAGCTCCTACGAGCAGTACTTC. Amino acid sequence: CASSQALAGGSSYEQYF.

The chain employs TRBV28 and TRBJ2-5; D is uncertain. The V end was cut by 9 bases, the J end by 0 bases, with 11 bases between. Germline V gives CDR1 MDHEN, CDR2 SYDVKM. The CDR3 totals 13 residues. The CDR3 loop reads CASNSQNQETQYF. CDR3 bases: TGTGCCAGTAACTCACAGAACCAAGAGACCCAGTACTTC.

In nucleotides, the CDR3 is TGTGCCTGGAGTGCGGGTAGCGGGCCTAAAGAGACCCAGTACTTC. Encoded protein: CAWSAGSGPKETQYF. V usage is TRBV30 and J usage is TRBJ2-5; 7 nucleotides match TRBD2. J was trimmed by 3 bases and V by 1 base; bases with no gene match: 8. The CDR3 covers 15 residues. In germline, CDR1 is GTSNPN, CDR2 SVGIG (reference sequence).

The V gene is TRBV10-3, the J gene TRBJ2-2, with D possibly matching TRBD1 (6 bases). The CDR3 totals 12 residues. Trimming cost V 7 bases and J 7 bases, with 10 bases left between them. Germline V CDR1 and CDR2: ENHRY, SYGVKD. CDR3 sequence reads: CAITKGDGELFF. Here the CDR3 DNA reads TGTGCCATCACCAAGGGGGACGGGGAGCTGTTTTTT.

This clone was found once. This rearrangement joins TRBV5-1 to TRBJ2-5; D perhaps matches TRBD1 (5 bases). V lost 4 bases to trimming and J lost 2 bases, with 12 bases between them. The CDR3 contains 14 residues. Germline CDR1 and CDR2: SGHRS and YFSETQ. The CDR3 reads CASSPGAEQETQYF. The DNA of the CDR3 is TGCGCCAGCAGCCCTGGGGCGGAGCAAGAGACCCAGTACTTC.

The V gene is TRBV27, the J gene TRBJ2-1; TRBD2 agrees at 10 bases. This CDR3 is 15 amino acids long. Germline CDR1 MNHEY, CDR2 SMNVEV (reference sequence). The J segment lost 7 bases and the V segment lost 3 bases, leaving 6 bases of the junction unmatched. The CDR3 spells CASSLRSGRANEQFF. The CDR3 region has the DNA TGTGCCAGCAGTTTGAGGAGCGGGAGGGCTAATGAGCAGTTCTTC.

The V and J genes are TRBV7-2 and TRBJ2-7; 11 nucleotides agree with TRBD2. The CDR3 is 15 residues long. V was pared by 4 bases and J by 3 bases, with 5 bases of the junction left unmatched. Germline lookup yields CDR1 SGHTA and CDR2 FQGNSA. This CDR3 is CASSSPGLAVYEQYF. The CDR3 coding sequence is TGTGCCAGCAGCTCCCCGGGACTAGCGGTCTACGAGCAGTACTTC.

This clone was observed once. The V call is TRBV19, the J call TRBJ2-4, with 9 bases matching TRBD2. V gave up 7 bases and J gave up 0 bases; unmatched junction bases: 13. This CDR3 contains 18 residues. CDR1 is LNHDA and CDR2 is SQIVND in the germline V gene (reference sequence). The CDR3 region is CASKASGTEPLAKNIQYF. CDR3 in DNA: TGTGCCAGTAAAGCTAGCGGGACCGAACCCCTAGCCAAAAACATTCAGTACTTC. Variable domain in full (rest from reference TRBV19 and TRBJ2-4): DGGITQSPKYLFRKEGQNVTLSCEQNLNHDAMYWYRQDPGQGLRLIYYSQIVNDFQKGDIAEGYSVSREKKESFPLTVTSAQKNPTAFYLCASKASGTEPLAKNIQYFGAGTRLSVL.

The chain is built from TRBV29-1 and TRBJ1-2; the D gene is possibly TRBD1 (6 bases). CDR3 length: 15 amino acids. The V gene's germline CDR1 is SQVTM and CDR2 ANQGSEA. The V gene lost 3 bases and the J gene lost 0 bases, with 14 bases spanning the gap. The CDR3 nucleotides read TGCAGCGTTGAGGGTACAGGGCGGACTAACTATGGCTACACCTTC. It specifies CSVEGTGRTNYGYTF. The full variable domain, its missing parts supplied by reference TRBV29-1 and TRBJ1-2, is SAVISQKPSRDICQRGTSLTIQCQVDSQVTMMFWYRQQPGQSLTLIATANQGSEATYESGFVIDKFPISRPNLTFSTLTVSNMSPEDSSIYLCSVEGTGRTNYGYTFGSGTRLTVV.

As regards this clone: Other DNA sequences from this sample encode an identical CDR3 as well. V and J are TRBV7-3 and TRBJ1-2; 10 nucleotides match TRBD1. In germline, CDR1 is SGHTA, CDR2 FQGTGA. There are 14 residues in the CDR3. The V segment lost 2 bases and the J segment 3 bases; nucleotides outside the gene matches: 0. This CDR3 reads CASSLGTGDYGYTF. The CDR3 DNA reads as TGTGCCAGCAGCTTAGGGACAGGGGACTATGGCTACACCTTC.

The rearrangement joins TRBV30 to TRBJ1-1; 11 nucleotides line up with TRBD1. The CDR3 is 14 residues long. The ends lost 2 bases at V and 7 bases at J; junction bases unmatched: 6. Looked up from germline, CDR1 is GTSNPN and CDR2 is SVGIG (reference sequence). The CDR3 here is CAWSRGTGGVEAFF. The CDR3 DNA reads TGTGCCTGGAGTAGAGGGACAGGGGGTGTTGAAGCTTTCTTT.

The rearrangement uses TRBV6-5 and TRBJ2-7; the match to TRBD2 covers 13 bases. CDR1 MNHEY and CDR2 SVGAGI come from the germline V gene. The CDR3 totals 15 residues. V lost 6 bases, J lost 3 bases, and 5 bases stayed unmatched. CDR3 DNA sequence: TGTGCCAGCAGACCACTAGCGGGAGGGTACTACGAGCAGTACTTC. This codes for CASRPLAGGYYEQYF.

This clone was detected once. The rearrangement links TRBV7-9 to TRBJ2-7, with TRBD2 as a possible D gene (7 bases). The length of the CDR3 is 14 residues. Germline assignment: CDR1 SEHNR and CDR2 FQNEAQ (reference sequence). The V gene lost 2 bases and the J gene lost 3 bases, with 11 bases spanning the gap. This CDR3 is CASSLSGTSYEQYF. The CDR3 nucleotides read TGTGCCAGCAGCTTAAGCGGGACAAGCTACGAGCAGTACTTC.

The chain recombines TRBV5-6 with TRBJ2-7; D perhaps matches TRBD2 (6 bases). The ends were cut back, 4 bases at V and 6 bases at J, with 17 bases in the middle. This CDR3 has 14 amino acids. The germline gives CDR1 SGHDT, CDR2 YYEEEE. The CDR3 nucleotides read TGTGCCAGCAGCCTAGGGACCGGGGGACTCGAGCAGTACTTC. This gives the protein CASSLGTGGLEQYF.

The CDR3 DNA reads as TGTGCCAGCAGTTCAGCGACAGGGGGTGCTTTCTTT. It specifies CASSSATGGAFF. The V gene is TRBV6-5, the J gene TRBJ1-1, with 9 bases aligning to TRBD1. The V segment lost 4 bases and the J segment 11 bases; nucleotides outside the gene matches: 5. The germline CDR1 and CDR2 sequences are MNHEY and SVGAGI. This CDR3 spans 12 amino acids.

This sequence joins TRBV5-4 and TRBJ2-1; 16 bases line up with TRBD2. Germline assignment: CDR1 SGHNT and CDR2 YYREEE (reference sequence). V lost 7 bases, J lost 2 bases, and 6 bases stayed unmatched. The CDR3 is made up of 17 amino acids. In nucleotides, the CDR3 is TGTGCCAGCCGCGGGACTAGCGGGAGGGGGGCCTACAATGAGCAGTTCTTC. Translated, it gives CASRGTSGRGAYNEQFF.

The rearrangement uses TRBV19 and TRBJ1-5; 7 bases are a match to TRBD1. After removal of 7 bases from V and 5 bases from J, the junction contained 8 bases not matched to a gene. The CDR3 consists of 14 residues. CDR1 and CDR2 (germline): LNHDA, SQIVND (reference sequence). The CDR3: CASKSGTADQPQHF. DNA for the CDR3: TGTGCCAGTAAATCGGGGACAGCCGATCAGCCCCAGCATTTT.